These 16 T cell receptor beta chains share one sample of origin, sequenced in a study of blood T cell repertoires in COVID-19. Sequencing used immunoSEQ multiplex PCR; TCRdb keeps in-frame clones, though not all of them. The data contain about 36,000 clones, around 80% of them seen just once; the ten biggest clones take up less than 40%. The sequencing input was peripheral blood. Source of these receptors: a man aged 60-69 years with acute or convalescent COVID-19.

The CDR3 sequence: CASSLNGNTEAFF. The CDR3 nucleotides read TGTGCCAGCAGTTTAAACGGGAACACTGAAGCTTTCTTT. V gene TRBV12-3 or TRBV12-4 combines with J gene TRBJ1-1; D remains unclear. Trimming took 2 bases from V and 1 from J, leaving 5 bases between them. The CDR3 has 13 amino acids.

The chain carries TRBV20-1 and TRBJ1-3; D unclear. V shed 4 bases and J shed 4 bases, with 5 bases lying between them. Germline V CDR1 and CDR2: DFQATT, SNEGSKA (reference sequence). The CDR3 totals 11 residues. The CDR3 region has the DNA TGCAGTGCTACCGTCGGAAACACCATATATTTT. The encoded protein is CSATVGNTIYF.

This clone was observed a handful of times. The chain is built from TRBV5-1 and TRBJ2-7; 8 bases match TRBD1. Germline CDR1 SGHRS, CDR2 YFSETQ. V was pared by 4 bases and J by 2 bases, with 11 bases of the junction left unmatched. The CDR3 sequence is 16 residues long. For the CDR3, the DNA is TGCGCCAGCAGCCCGGGGGCAGGGGGCATGACCTACGAGCAGTACTTC. Translating gives CASSPGAGGMTYEQYF.

This clone appeared a few times. The chain links TRBV29-1 to TRBJ1-3, with D maybe TRBD1 (5 bases). Germline values: CDR1 SQVTM, CDR2 ANQGSEA. The CDR3 contains 11 residues. V lost 3 bases and J lost 15, with 15 bases in between. CDR3 DNA: TGCAGCGTTGATCAGGGAAAAGGGTCATATTTT. Encoded protein: CSVDQGKGSYF.

This sequence joins TRBV24-1 and TRBJ2-2, with TRBD2 matching over 15 bases. This CDR3 is built from 22 residues. In germline, CDR1 is KGHDR, CDR2 SFDVKD. The ends lost 1 base at V and 5 bases at J; junction bases unmatched: 16. The CDR3 protein is CATSDLPNWTSGRVELTGELFF. CDR3 DNA sequence: TGTGCCACCAGTGATTTACCAAATTGGACTAGCGGGAGGGTTGAACTAACCGGGGAGCTGTTTTTT.

The rearrangement joins TRBV6-2 or TRBV6-3 to TRBJ2-2; D is perhaps TRBD2 (6 bases). Trimming stripped 4 bases from V and 5 bases from J, with 17 bases between. The CDR3 covers 16 residues. CDR1 MNHEY and CDR2 SVGEGT come from the germline V gene. The CDR3: CASSSRRLAQTGELFF. The CDR3 DNA sequence: TGTGCCAGCAGTTCCCGACGGCTAGCGCAGACCGGGGAGCTGTTTTTT.

A note on this clone: One end of the junction is discordant with germline, which a read error may explain. The CDR3 region has the DNA TGCGCCAGCAGCGAAGAAGGGGGCAAGGATCAGCCCCAGCATTTT. Residues: CASSEEGGKDQPQHF. This chain uses TRBV4-3 with TRBJ1-5, with 7 nucleotides matching TRBD1. Germline V CDR1 and CDR2: LGHNA, YSLEER. The CDR3 length is 15 residues.

J is TRBJ2-1 and V is TRBV4-3; D call uncertain. Trimming pared 3 bases from V and 4 bases from J, leaving 10 bases between. The CDR3 spans 14 residues. Germline-derived CDR1 and CDR2 are LGHNA and YSLEER. This chain's CDR3 is CASSQATPYNEQFF. The CDR3, as DNA: TGCGCCAGCAGCCAGGCGACACCTTACAATGAGCAGTTCTTC.

This clone was recorded once. The chain carries TRBV5-6 and TRBJ2-3; 8 bases line up with TRBD1. The V and J ends lost 4 bases and 4 bases, in that order; junction bases with no gene match: 8. CDR1 and CDR2 (germline): SGHDT, YYEEEE. The CDR3 totals 15 residues. The CDR3 here is CASSLHRGMADTQYF. The CDR3 DNA sequence: TGTGCCAGCAGCCTACACAGGGGGATGGCAGATACGCAGTATTTT. Variable domain in full (rest from reference TRBV5-6 and TRBJ2-3): DAGVTQSPTHLIKTRGQQVTLRCSPKSGHDTVSWYQQALGQGPQFIFQYYEEEERQRGNFPDRFSGHQFPNYSSELNVNALLLGDSALYLCASSLHRGMADTQYFGPGTRLTVL.

The chain employs TRBV5-1 and TRBJ2-1, with 7 bases that match TRBD1. Germline CDR1 reads SGHRS; CDR2 reads YFSETQ. V shed 0 bases and J 3 bases; nucleotides not matched to a gene: 3. The CDR3 has 15 amino acids. The CDR3 bases are TGCGCCAGCAGCTTGGAGGGGGCAAGCTACAATGAGCAGTTCTTC. Its translation is CASSLEGASYNEQFF.

This sequence joins TRBV2 and TRBJ1-1; perhaps TRBD1 as D (6 bases). This CDR3 comprises 12 residues. Germline loops: CDR1 SNHLY, CDR2 FYNNEI. Trimming removed 4 bases from V and 4 bases from J, with 7 bases in between. The CDR3 DNA follows: TGTGCCAGCAGTGTAGGGGGCACTGAAGCTTTCTTT. This sequence encodes CASSVGGTEAFF.

J is TRBJ2-1 and V is TRBV5-1; 9 positions agree with TRBD1. The trim removed 4 bases at V and 8 bases at J, leaving 4 bases unmatched. The CDR3 loop spans 13 amino acids. CDR1 is SGHRS and CDR2 is YFSETQ in the germline V gene. The CDR3 is CASSRDREDEQFF. The CDR3 DNA follows: TGCGCCAGCAGCCGGGACAGGGAAGATGAGCAGTTCTTC.

The CDR3 sequence: CASSLRTGGATGANVLTF. DNA for the CDR3: TGTGCCAGCAGCTTAAGAACAGGGGGCGCGACTGGGGCCAACGTCCTGACTTTC. J is TRBJ2-6 and V is TRBV7-9; 9 bases match TRBD1. The CDR3 is 18 amino acids. Germline CDR1 SEHNR, CDR2 FQNEAQ (reference sequence). The V and J ends lost 2 bases and 2 bases, in that order; junction bases with no gene match: 7.

This clone appeared a few times. The chain recombines TRBV5-6 with TRBJ1-4, with D maybe TRBD1 (5 bases). Germline CDR1 and CDR2: SGHDT and YYEEEE. This CDR3 spans 14 amino acids. V gave up 2 bases and J gave up 6 bases, with 11 bases separating them. The CDR3 DNA is TGTGCCAGCAGCTTTGGGGCGGGGGATGAAAAACTGTTTTTT. Protein sequence: CASSFGAGDEKLFF.

V and J are TRBV24-1 and TRBJ2-3, with no clear D. CDR1 is KGHDR and CDR2 is SFDVKD in the germline V gene. The CDR3 covers 11 residues. The germline V and J ends were trimmed by 7 bases and 3 bases, with 4 bases remaining between them. CDR3 sequence (DNA): TGTGCCACCAGCGTAACAGATACGCAGTATTTT. Its protein is CATSVTDTQYF.

J is TRBJ1-6 and V is TRBV5-1, with TRBD1 matching 10 bases. This CDR3 spans 14 amino acids. V dropped 4 bases and J dropped 9; count of bases not matched to a gene: 4. Germline V CDR1 and CDR2: SGHRS, YFSETQ. This CDR3 reads CASSPWTGGSPLHF. CDR3 nucleotides: TGCGCCAGCAGCCCTTGGACAGGGGGTTCACCCCTCCACTTT.